These T cell receptor beta chains were read from a single sample in a study of vaccination and CD4 T cells after COVID-19. TCRdb re-derived calls from the PCR reads in MiXCR, one entry per CDR3 protein. The sample records about 16,000 distinct CDR3 sequences, 54% being singletons. These receptors have no known antigen. The sample in question was CD4+ T cells from blood, cultured in vitro, obtained before SARS-CoV-2 vaccination. These TCRs come from a human donor who had recovered from COVID-19. The CDR3 runs from the conserved cysteine through the conserved F or W. A D gene is named only where the DNA matches it firmly. Size is stated for part of the rows, as once, few or many counts, or as a class when the clone is expanded.

TRBV5-1	TRBD1	once	TRBJ1-2	CASSLGDRAIYTF	TGCGCCAGCAGCTTGGGGGACAGGGCGATCTACACCTTC
TRBV7-8	.	few	TRBJ2-5	CASSLNPAGFGEETQYF	TGTGCCAGCAGCTTAAACCCAGCAGGGTTCGGGGAAGAGACCCAGTACTTC
TRBV7-8	.	few	TRBJ2-4	CASSLGVAKNIQYF	TGTGCCAGCAGCTTAGGGGTCGCCAAAAACATTCAGTACTTC
TRBV7-2	.	.	TRBJ2-3	CASRISGDTQYF	TGTGCCAGCAGGATTAGCGGCGATACGCAGTATTTT
TRBV6-1	.	.	TRBJ2-1	CAGSLENEQFF	TGTGCCGGCAGCCTGGAGAATGAGCAGTTCTTC
TRBV5-4	TRBD2	.	TRBJ2-7	CASSIAGEYEQYF	TGTGCCAGTAGTATTGCGGGGGAATACGAGCAGTACTTC
TRBV20-1	.	few	TRBJ2-7	CSAKETGSSYEQYF	TGCAGTGCTAAGGAAACCGGGAGTTCCTACGAGCAGTACTTC
TRBV2	TRBD2	few	TRBJ2-5	CASRPGLGLSETQYF	TGTGCCAGCAGACCGGGACTAGGACTTTCAGAGACCCAGTACTTC
TRBV15	TRBD1	few	TRBJ2-5	CATSRDGDSHVRTQYF	TGTGCCACCAGCAGAGATGGGGACAGCCATGTCCGGACCCAGTACTTC
TRBV2	TRBD1	.	TRBJ2-3	CASRTDRGVTDTQYF	TGTGCCAGCAGGACGGACAGGGGCGTTACAGATACGCAGTATTTT
TRBV2	TRBD2	.	TRBJ2-3	CASSEALAGGADTQYF	TGTGCCAGCAGTGAAGCGCTCGCGGGAGGCGCAGATACGCAGTATTTT
TRBV20-1	.	few	TRBJ2-7	CSVKQGHEQYF	TGCAGTGTCAAACAGGGACACGAGCAGTACTTC
TRBV7-9	.	medium-sized	TRBJ2-1	CASSLAGLGYNEQFF	TGTGCCAGCAGCTTAGCGGGTCTAGGATACAATGAGCAGTTCTTC
TRBV19	TRBD1	.	TRBJ2-1	CASSIAAGGPGEQFF	TGTGCCAGTAGTATTGCGGCAGGGGGTCCAGGGGAGCAGTTCTTC
TRBV20-1	TRBD1	few	TRBJ2-5	CSASADRGYQETQYF	TGCAGTGCTAGCGCCGACAGGGGGTACCAAGAGACCCAGTACTTC
TRBV11-1	.	.	TRBJ2-3	CASSFQGDTQYF	TGTGCCAGCAGCTTTCAGGGGGATACGCAGTATTTT
TRBV6-1	.	.	TRBJ1-5	CASAATGNQPQHF	TGTGCCAGCGCCGCGACAGGAAATCAGCCCCAGCATTTT
TRBV20-1	.	.	TRBJ1-2	CSAGDGIGGYTF	TGCAGTGCCGGGGATGGGATTGGTGGCTACACCTTC
TRBV20-1	.	few	TRBJ2-3	CSAPRGDTDTDTQYF	TGCAGTGCCCCGAGGGGGGACACAGACACAGATACGCAGTATTTT
TRBV6-2/TRBV6-3	.	few	TRBJ1-1	CASTHTNTEAFF	TGTGCCAGCACCCATACGAACACTGAAGCTTTCTTT
TRBV11-2	TRBD2	.	TRBJ2-7	CASSLSWEGTYEQYF	TGTGCCAGCAGCTTAAGCTGGGAGGGAACCTACGAGCAGTACTTC
TRBV20-1	TRBD1	.	TRBJ2-1	CSASGGGQESNEQFF	TGCAGTGCTAGTGGTGGGGGACAGGAGAGCAATGAGCAGTTCTTC
TRBV2	.	.	TRBJ1-3	CASSETGVSDTIYF	TGTGCCAGCAGTGAGACCGGGGTTTCGGACACCATATATTTT
TRBV10-3	.	.	TRBJ2-3	CAISHRSTSTDTQYF	TGTGCCATCAGTCATAGGAGTACTAGCACAGATACGCAGTATTTT
TRBV6-2/TRBV6-3	.	.	TRBJ1-1	CASTRPSNTEAFF	TGTGCCAGCACCCGACCCTCGAACACCGAAGCTTTCTTT
TRBV7-9	.	few	TRBJ2-5	CASSHQETQYF	TGTGCCAGCAGTCATCAAGAGACCCAGTACTTC
TRBV2	TRBD1	few	TRBJ1-5	CATQGASNQPQHF	TGTGCCACCCAGGGGGCAAGCAATCAGCCCCAGCATTTT
TRBV6-1	TRBD1	.	TRBJ1-5	CASSLDRVNNQPQHF	TGTGCCAGCAGTCTGGACAGGGTTAACAATCAGCCCCAGCATTTT
TRBV5-8	.	.	TRBJ1-5	CASSLGLGPQHF	TGTGCCAGCAGCTTGGGTCTTGGGCCCCAGCATTTT
TRBV20-1	TRBD1	.	TRBJ1-4	CSASMTGGLEKLFF	TGCAGTGCTAGTATGACAGGGGGTCTTGAAAAACTGTTTTTT
TRBV20-1	TRBD2	.	TRBJ2-2	CSASGTSGVSGELFF	TGCAGTGCTAGTGGGACTAGTGGAGTATCCGGGGAGCTGTTTTTT
TRBV12-3/TRBV12-4	.	.	TRBJ1-1	CASSETNTEAFF	TGTGCCAGCAGTGAGACTAACACTGAAGCTTTCTTT